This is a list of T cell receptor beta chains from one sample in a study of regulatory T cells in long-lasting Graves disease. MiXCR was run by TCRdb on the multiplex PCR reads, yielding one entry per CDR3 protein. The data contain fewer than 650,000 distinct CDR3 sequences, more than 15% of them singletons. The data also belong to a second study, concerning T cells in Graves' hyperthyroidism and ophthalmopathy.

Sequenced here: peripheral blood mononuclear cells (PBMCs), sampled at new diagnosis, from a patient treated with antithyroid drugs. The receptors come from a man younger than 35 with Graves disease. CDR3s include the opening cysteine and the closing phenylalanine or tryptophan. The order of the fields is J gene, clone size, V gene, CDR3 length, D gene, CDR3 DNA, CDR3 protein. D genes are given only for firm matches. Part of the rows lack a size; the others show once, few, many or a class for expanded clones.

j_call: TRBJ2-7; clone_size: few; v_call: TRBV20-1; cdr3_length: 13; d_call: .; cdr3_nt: TGCAGTGCTCAAAGAGGGAGTGACTACGAGCAGTACTTC; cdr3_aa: CSAQRGSDYEQYF
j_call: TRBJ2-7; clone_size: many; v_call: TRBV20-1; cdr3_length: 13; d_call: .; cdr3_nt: TGCAGTGCTAGAGACCCGGGATCGGGGGAGCAGTACTTC; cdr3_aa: CSARDPGSGEQYF
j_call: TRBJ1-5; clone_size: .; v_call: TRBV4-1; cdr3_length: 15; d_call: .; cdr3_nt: TGCGCCAGCAGGGGCTGGCAGGGAAGGAATCAGCCCCAGCATTTT; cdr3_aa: CASRGWQGRNQPQHF
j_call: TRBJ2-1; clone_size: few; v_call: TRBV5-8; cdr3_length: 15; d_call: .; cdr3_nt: TGTGCCAGCAGCTTGGGGCCGTCACTTAACAATGAGCAGTTCTTC; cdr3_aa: CASSLGPSLNNEQFF
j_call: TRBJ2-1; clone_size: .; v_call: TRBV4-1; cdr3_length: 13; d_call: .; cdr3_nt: TGCGCCAGCAGCCCCCTTTTGATTTATAAGCAGTTCTTC; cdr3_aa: CASSPLLIYKQFF
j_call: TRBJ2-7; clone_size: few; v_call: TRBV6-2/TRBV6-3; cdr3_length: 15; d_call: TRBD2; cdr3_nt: TGTGCCAGCAGTTTGGTCCTAGCGGGAGGGAACGAGCAGTACTTC; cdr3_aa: CASSLVLAGGNEQYF
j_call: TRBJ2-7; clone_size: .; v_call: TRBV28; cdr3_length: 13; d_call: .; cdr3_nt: TGTGCCAGCAGTACCCGGGTCCCCTACGAGCAGTACTTC; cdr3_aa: CASSTRVPYEQYF
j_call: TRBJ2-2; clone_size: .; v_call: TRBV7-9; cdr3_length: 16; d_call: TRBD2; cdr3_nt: TGTGCCAGCATCCTAGCGGGGGGAGTCGACACCGGGGAGCTGTTTTTT; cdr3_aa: CASILAGGVDTGELFF
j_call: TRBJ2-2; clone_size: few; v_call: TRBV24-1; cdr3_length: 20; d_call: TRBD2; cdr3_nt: TGTGCCACCAGTGAAGATGGGACTAGCGGGAGACTCCTCAAGGCCGGGGAGCTGTTTTTT; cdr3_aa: CATSEDGTSGRLLKAGELFF
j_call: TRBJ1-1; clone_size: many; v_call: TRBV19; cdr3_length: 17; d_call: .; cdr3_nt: TGTGCCAGTAGTATGCTTTGGGGCCAGGTGGCGAACACTGAAGCTTTCTTT; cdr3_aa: CASSMLWGQVANTEAFF
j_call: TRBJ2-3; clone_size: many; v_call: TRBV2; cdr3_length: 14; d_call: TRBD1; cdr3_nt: TGTGCCAGCAGTCCGGGACAGCACACAGATACGCAGTATTTT; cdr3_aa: CASSPGQHTDTQYF
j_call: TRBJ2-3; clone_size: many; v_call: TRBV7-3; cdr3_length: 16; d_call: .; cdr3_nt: TGTGCCAGCAGCTTAAGCAGGGATTTAGGCGCAGATACGCAGTATTTT; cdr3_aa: CASSLSRDLGADTQYF
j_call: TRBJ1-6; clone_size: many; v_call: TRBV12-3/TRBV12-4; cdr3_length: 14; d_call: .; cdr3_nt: TGTGCCAGCAGTTTAGTAGGGAGCAATTCACCCCTCCACTTT; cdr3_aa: CASSLVGSNSPLHF
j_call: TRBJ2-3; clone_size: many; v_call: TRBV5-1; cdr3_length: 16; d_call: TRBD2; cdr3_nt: TGCGCCAGCAGCTTACTTGGGGGGGGTCGCACAGATACGCAGTATTTT; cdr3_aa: CASSLLGGGRTDTQYF
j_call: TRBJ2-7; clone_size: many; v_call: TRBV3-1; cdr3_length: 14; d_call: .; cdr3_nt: TGTGCCAGCAGCCAAGATGGGACCTCCCTGGGGCAGTACTTC; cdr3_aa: CASSQDGTSLGQYF
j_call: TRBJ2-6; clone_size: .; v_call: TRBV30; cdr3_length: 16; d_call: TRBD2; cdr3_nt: TGTGCCTGTGATAGCGGGTCTCTCTCTGGGGCCAACGTCCTGACTTTC; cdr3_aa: CACDSGSLSGANVLTF
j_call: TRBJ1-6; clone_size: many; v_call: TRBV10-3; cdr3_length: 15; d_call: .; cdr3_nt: TGTGCCATCAGTGTGGGGAACAGGGAGGGTTCACCCCTCCACTTT; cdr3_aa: CAISVGNREGSPLHF
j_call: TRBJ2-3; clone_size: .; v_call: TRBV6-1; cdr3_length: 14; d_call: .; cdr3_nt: TGTGCCATCAGTGGAACGGGAGGCACAGATACGCAGTATTTT; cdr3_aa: CAISGTGGTDTQYF
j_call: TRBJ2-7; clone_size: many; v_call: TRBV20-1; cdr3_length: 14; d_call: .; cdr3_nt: TGCAGTGCTAGAGAGAGAGGGGGGGTGGGGGAGCAGTACTTC; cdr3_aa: CSARERGGVGEQYF
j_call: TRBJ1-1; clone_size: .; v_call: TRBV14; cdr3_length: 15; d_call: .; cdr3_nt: TGTGCCAGCAGCCACAGAGGGTATACGAACACTGAAGCTTTCTTT; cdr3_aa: CASSHRGYTNTEAFF
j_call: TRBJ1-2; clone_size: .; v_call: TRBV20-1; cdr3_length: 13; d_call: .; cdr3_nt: TGCAGTGCCCCCTTGGCGGGGGCGAGCGGCTACACCTTC; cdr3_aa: CSAPLAGASGYTF
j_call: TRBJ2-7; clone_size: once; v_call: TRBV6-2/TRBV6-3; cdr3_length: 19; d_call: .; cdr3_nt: TGTGCCAGCAGCCGGGTCCGGAGTGGTCATACCCCAGAGTCTTTCGAGCAGTACTTC; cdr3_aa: CASSRVRSGHTPESFEQYF
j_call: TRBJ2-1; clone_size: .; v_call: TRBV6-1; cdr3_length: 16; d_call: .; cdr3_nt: TGTGCCAGCAGCCAGTCAGTGGGGGGAAATTACAATGAGCAGTTCTTC; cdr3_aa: CASSQSVGGNYNEQFF
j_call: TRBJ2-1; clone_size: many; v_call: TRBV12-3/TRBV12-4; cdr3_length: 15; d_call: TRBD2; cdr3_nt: TGTGCCAGCAGTTTTTGGGCTAGCGGAGCCAATGAGCAGTTCTTC; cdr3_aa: CASSFWASGANEQFF
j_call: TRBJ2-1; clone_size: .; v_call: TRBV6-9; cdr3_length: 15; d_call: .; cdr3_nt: TGTGCCAGCAGTGACTCAGCGGGCTACTACAATGAGCAGTTCTTC; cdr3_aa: CASSDSAGYYNEQFF
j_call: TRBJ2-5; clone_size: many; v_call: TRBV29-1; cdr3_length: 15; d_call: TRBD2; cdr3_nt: TGCAGCACCTCTGGGACTAGCGGCCTTGGGGGGACCCAGTACTTC; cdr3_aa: CSTSGTSGLGGTQYF
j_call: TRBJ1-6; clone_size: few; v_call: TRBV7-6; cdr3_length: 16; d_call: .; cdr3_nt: TGTGCCAGCAGCTTTACGAGACCGCCTAATAATTCACCCCTCCACTTT; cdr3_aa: CASSFTRPPNNSPLHF
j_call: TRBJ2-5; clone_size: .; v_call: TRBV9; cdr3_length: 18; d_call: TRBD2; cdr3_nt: TGTGCCAGCAGCGTTTCCCAACGGGGTAGCGGGAGTCGGGAGACCCAGTACTTC; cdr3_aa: CASSVSQRGSGSRETQYF
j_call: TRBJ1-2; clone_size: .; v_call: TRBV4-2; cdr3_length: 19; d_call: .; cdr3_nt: TGTGCCAGCAGCCAAGAGGCGAGGGGTTCCCGCCGGTTTAACTATGGCTACACCTTC; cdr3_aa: CASSQEARGSRRFNYGYTF
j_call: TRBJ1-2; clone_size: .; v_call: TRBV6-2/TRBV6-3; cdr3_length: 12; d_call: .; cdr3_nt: TGTGCCAGCAGTCCAGGGGTCCATGGCTACACCTTC; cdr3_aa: CASSPGVHGYTF
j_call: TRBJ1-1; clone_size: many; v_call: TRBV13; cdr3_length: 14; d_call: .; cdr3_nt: TGTGCCAGCAGCTTAATTATCTCGTACACTGAAGCTTTCTTT; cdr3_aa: CASSLIISYTEAFF
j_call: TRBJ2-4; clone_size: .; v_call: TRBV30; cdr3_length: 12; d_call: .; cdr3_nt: TGTGCCTGGAGTGTAGACAGGAACATTCAGTACTTC; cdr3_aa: CAWSVDRNIQYF
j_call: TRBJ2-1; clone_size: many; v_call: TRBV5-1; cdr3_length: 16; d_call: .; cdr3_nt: TGCGCCAGCAGCTTGTCAGCGGCCCGCTCCTACAATGAGCAGTTCTTC; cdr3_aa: CASSLSAARSYNEQFF
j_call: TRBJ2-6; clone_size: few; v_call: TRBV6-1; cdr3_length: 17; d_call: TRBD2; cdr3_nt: TGTGCCAGCAGGCGACTAGCGGGACGCTCTGGGGCCAACGTCCTGACTTTC; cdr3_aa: CASRRLAGRSGANVLTF
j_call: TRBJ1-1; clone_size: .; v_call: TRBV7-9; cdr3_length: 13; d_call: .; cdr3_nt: TGTGCCAGCAGCTTAGGGGGATCGGCTGAAGCTTTCTTT; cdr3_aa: CASSLGGSAEAFF
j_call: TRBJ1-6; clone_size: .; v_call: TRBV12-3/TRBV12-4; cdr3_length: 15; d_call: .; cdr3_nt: TGTGCCAGCAGCCCCCGGGACGCACGCGATTCACCCCTCCACTTT; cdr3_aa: CASSPRDARDSPLHF
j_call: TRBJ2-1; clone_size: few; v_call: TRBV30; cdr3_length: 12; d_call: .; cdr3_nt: TGTGCCTGGAGTGTAAACTACAATGAGCAGTTCTTC; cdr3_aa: CAWSVNYNEQFF
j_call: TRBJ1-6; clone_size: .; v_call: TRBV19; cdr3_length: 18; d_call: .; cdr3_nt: TGTGCCAGTAGTAACGGGGGCCTAAGTCTTCGTCGAGGTTCACCCCTCCACTTT; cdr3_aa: CASSNGGLSLRRGSPLHF
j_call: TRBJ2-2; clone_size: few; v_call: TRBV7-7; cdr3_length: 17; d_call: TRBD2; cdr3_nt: TGTGCTAGCAGCTTACAATTAGCGGGAGCGAACACCGGGGAGCTGTTTTTT; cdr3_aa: CASSLQLAGANTGELFF
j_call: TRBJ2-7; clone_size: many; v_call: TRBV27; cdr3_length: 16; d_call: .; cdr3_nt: TGTGCCAGCAGTGCCGGCGCCCGCGGGGTGACGTACGAGCAGTACTTC; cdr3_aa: CASSAGARGVTYEQYF
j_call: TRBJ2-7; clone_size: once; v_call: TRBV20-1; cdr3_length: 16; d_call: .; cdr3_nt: TGCAGTGCTAGAGAAAGCTATCAAGCAGTCTCCTACGAGCAGTACTTC; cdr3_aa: CSARESYQAVSYEQYF
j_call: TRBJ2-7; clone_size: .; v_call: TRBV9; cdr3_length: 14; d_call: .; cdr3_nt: TGTGCCAGCAGCGTAGGGTGGACTACGAGCGAGCAGTACTTC; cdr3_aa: CASSVGWTTSEQYF
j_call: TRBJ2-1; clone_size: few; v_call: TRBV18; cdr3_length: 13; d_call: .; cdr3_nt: TGTGCCAGCTCACCTAGACTAATCTATGAGCAGTTCTTC; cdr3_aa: CASSPRLIYEQFF
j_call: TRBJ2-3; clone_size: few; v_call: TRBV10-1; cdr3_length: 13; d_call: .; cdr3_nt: TGCGCCACCTCTACTTTGGGCACAGATACGCAGTATTTT; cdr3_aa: CATSTLGTDTQYF